Each of the 27 T cell receptor beta chains below was sequenced from the same sample in a study of cytomegalovirus exposure and HLA in healthy donors (dated by TCRdb to the late 2010s). The method behind the library was the immunoSEQ multiplex PCR assay. The table was pulled from immuneACCESS by TCRdb, which kept in-frame rearrangements only. Such tables lose some clones; where checked, under half of the loss comes from unresolved V genes, and the rest has no known cause. Counted in this sample were about 98,000 clones; around 90% of them appeared once. The top ten clones comprise roughly 4% of the sample. The sequencing input was PBMCs. These receptors were obtained from a woman aged 30 to 39 in good health and CMV-seronegative.

The rearrangement joins TRBV14 to TRBJ2-7; 7 positions match TRBD1. Germline CDR1 is SGHDN and CDR2 is FVKESK. V was clipped by 1 base and J by 3 bases; unmatched bases: 6. The CDR3 extends over 15 amino acids. The CDR3 DNA is TGTGCCAGCAGCCAAGGAGGGGACAGAAACTACGAGCAGTACTTC. This sequence encodes CASSQGGDRNYEQYF.

V and J are TRBV28 and TRBJ2-1; 10 bases match TRBD2. Germline assignment: CDR1 MDHEN and CDR2 SYDVKM. The length of the CDR3 is 19 residues. J lost 6 bases, V lost 10 bases, and 24 bases had no gene match. As DNA, the CDR3 is TGTGCCACTTCCGGGCTTGGGGTAATAGCGGGAGGAGGTAGCAATGAGCAGTTCTTC. This codes for CATSGLGVIAGGGSNEQFF.

This chain uses TRBV19 with TRBJ2-3; the D gene is possibly TRBD2 (7 bases). The V end was cut by 4 bases, the J end by 6 bases, with 17 bases between. Germline V gives CDR1 LNHDA, CDR2 SQIVND (reference sequence). This CDR3 has 15 amino acids. In DNA form, the CDR3 reads TGTGCCAGTAGTACTTCGGGGGGCCTGGCCGATACGCAGTATTTT. This sequence encodes CASSTSGGLADTQYF. Looking up the rest from reference TRBV19 and TRBJ2-3 gives the full variable domain: DGGITQSPKYLFRKEGQNVTLSCEQNLNHDAMYWYRQDPGQGLRLIYYSQIVNDFQKGDIAEGYSVSREKKESFPLTVTSAQKNPTAFYLCASSTSGGLADTQYFGPGTRLTVL.

This clone was counted only a few times. This chain joins TRBV10-3 and TRBJ1-4; D gene unclear. Germline values: CDR1 ENHRY, CDR2 SYGVKD. Between the trimmed V and J ends, which lost 0 bases and 8 bases, there was a span of 13 bases. This CDR3 region has 15 residues. This chain's CDR3 is CAISESSHIREKLFF. In DNA, the CDR3 is TGTGCCATCAGTGAGTCGTCCCACATCAGGGAAAAACTGTTTTTT.

This chain joins TRBV12-5 and TRBJ1-4; 9 bases agree with TRBD1. The trim removed 3 bases at V and 8 bases at J, leaving 7 bases unmatched. CDR1 and CDR2 from the germline V gene are LGHNT and FRNRAP. This CDR3 is built from 15 residues. The CDR3 region is CASGFGGTGWEKLFF. CDR3 nucleotides: TGTGCTAGTGGTTTTGGCGGGACAGGGTGGGAAAAACTGTTTTTT.

CDR3 bases: TGTGCCAGCAGACTTAAACCGGGACAGGGGAGATTCGCTGAAGCTTTCTTT. Residues: CASRLKPGQGRFAEAFF. V gene TRBV2 combines with J gene TRBJ1-1, with 10 bases that match TRBD1. V shed 6 bases and J 6 bases; nucleotides not matched to a gene: 16. CDR3 length equals 17 residues. Looked up from germline, CDR1 is SNHLY and CDR2 is FYNNEI.

This rearrangement joins TRBV5-4 to TRBJ2-5, with TRBD1 matching 9 bases. The CDR3 contains 15 residues. Trimming removed 2 bases from V and 5 bases from J; junction bases left unmatched: 7. Germline CDR1 and CDR2: SGHNT and YYREEE (reference sequence). CDR3 sequence (DNA): TGTGCCAGCAGCTTTTCCGCCGGGACAGGGGAGACCCAGTACTTC. Amino acids: CASSFSAGTGETQYF. The whole variable domain, remainder taken from reference TRBV5-4 and TRBJ2-5, is ETGVTQSPTHLIKTRGQQVTLRCSSQSGHNTVSWYQQALGQGPQFIFQYYREEENGRGNFPPRFSGLQFPNYSSELNVNALELDDSALYLCASSFSAGTGETQYFGPGTRLLVL.

This sequence joins TRBV29-1 and TRBJ2-7; 9 nucleotides match TRBD2. CDR3 length: 11 residues. J was trimmed by 9 bases and V by 6 bases; bases with no gene match: 6. The germline V gene encodes CDR1 SQVTM and CDR2 ANQGSEA. In DNA form, the CDR3 reads TGCAGCGTCGTAGCGGGAGAGTTGCAGTACTTC. Translated, it gives CSVVAGELQYF.

The chain uses TRBV15 and TRBJ2-5, with 11 bases identical to TRBD2. The CDR3 sequence is 15 residues long. CDR1 is LNHNV, CDR2 YYDKDF, per germline (reference sequence). V lost 5 bases and J lost 0; bases outside the gene matches: 2. Here the CDR3 DNA reads TGTGCCACCAGCGAGACTAGCGGGAACCAAGAGACCCAGTACTTC. This translates into CATSETSGNQETQYF.

V gene TRBV6-6 combines with J gene TRBJ1-1; 7 bases map to TRBD1. The germline V gene has CDR1 MNHNY and CDR2 SVGAGI (reference sequence). V lost 7 bases to trimming and J lost 3 bases; unmatched junction nucleotides: 8. CDR3 length: 14 residues. The CDR3 is CASTTSDRDTEAFF. The CDR3 bases are TGTGCCAGCACTACCTCCGACAGGGACACTGAAGCTTTCTTT.

The V call is TRBV7-3, the J call TRBJ2-3; D possibly corresponds to TRBD1 (6 bases). CDR1 SGHTA and CDR2 FQGTGA come from the germline V gene. This CDR3 region has 13 residues. Between the trimmed V and J ends, which lost 4 bases and 3 bases, there was a span of 8 bases. CDR3: CASSYGQTDTQYF. CDR3 DNA: TGTGCCAGCAGCTATGGACAGACAGATACGCAGTATTTT.

This clone was found a few times. The chain is built from TRBV2 and TRBJ1-1; possible D gene TRBD1, 6 bases. Germline V gene lookup returns CDR1 SNHLY and CDR2 FYNNEI. CDR3 size: 14 residues. V lost 8 bases, J lost 2 bases, and 15 bases lay in between. CDR3 protein: CASARGGANTEAFF. CDR3 in DNA: TGTGCCAGCGCCCGTGGGGGGGCAAACACTGAAGCTTTCTTT. Full variable domain (missing parts from reference TRBV2 and TRBJ1-1): EPEVTQTPSHQVTQMGQEVILRCVPISNHLYFYWYRQILGQKVEFLVSFYNNEISEKSEIFDDQFSVERPDGSNFTLKIRSTKLEDSAMYFCASARGGANTEAFFGQGTRLTVV.

The V and J genes are TRBV7-6 and TRBJ2-7; 7 bases are shared with TRBD2. J gave up 3 bases and V 5 bases, and 7 bases lay outside the gene matches. The CDR3 has 14 residues. The V gene's germline CDR1 is SGHVS and CDR2 FNYEAQ. CDR3 coding DNA: TGTGCCAGCAGCGGGAGGGCAGGCGACTACGAGCAGTACTTC. The encoded protein is CASSGRAGDYEQYF.

The chain recombines TRBV15 with TRBJ2-1, with D tentatively TRBD2 (7 bases). CDR1 and CDR2 from the germline V gene are LNHNV and YYDKDF (reference sequence). Trimming shortened V by 8 bases and J by 7 bases, and 21 bases separated the two germline ends. The CDR3 spans 15 residues. CDR3 protein: CATSHRAGESNEQFF. CDR3 DNA sequence: TGTGCCACCTCGCACAGGGCGGGGGAGTCGAATGAGCAGTTCTTC.

The V call is TRBV27, the J call TRBJ2-7; 7 nucleotides match TRBD1. CDR3 length: 13 amino acids. Losses at the gene ends were 2 bases for V and 2 bases for J; bases not matched to a gene: 0. CDR1 and CDR2 from the germline V gene are MNHEY and SMNVEV (reference sequence). For the CDR3, the DNA is TGTGCCAGCAGTTTACAGGGGGCCTACGAGCAGTACTTC. The encoded protein is CASSLQGAYEQYF.

V is TRBV7-6 and J is TRBJ1-2, with 8 nucleotides matching TRBD1. Losses at the gene ends were 5 bases for V and 5 bases for J; bases not matched to a gene: 10. The CDR3 loop spans 15 amino acids. Germline CDR1 and CDR2: SGHVS and FNYEAQ. The CDR3 loop reads CASSGRQGQGYGYTF. The DNA of the CDR3 is TGTGCCAGCAGCGGGAGACAGGGGCAGGGATATGGCTACACCTTC.

The chain combines TRBV4-1 with TRBJ2-7; TRBD1 matches at 8 bases. The CDR3 runs 14 residues. The germline V gene has CDR1 MGHRA and CDR2 YSYEKL. The J segment lost 6 bases and the V segment lost 1 base, leaving 5 bases of the junction unmatched. CDR3 sequence: CASSQVGQGGEQYF. The CDR3 coding sequence is TGCGCCAGCAGCCAAGTTGGACAGGGAGGCGAGCAGTACTTC.

The V and J genes are TRBV5-5 and TRBJ2-7; D is possibly TRBD1 (6 bases). Trimming left V 2 bases short and J 2 bases short, with 20 bases between. This CDR3 is 17 amino acids long. Germline CDR1 and CDR2: SGHKS and YYEKEE (reference sequence). CDR3 sequence: CASSFYQQGRPTYEQYF. Written as DNA, the CDR3 is TGTGCCAGCAGCTTTTACCAACAGGGTCGTCCCACCTACGAGCAGTACTTC.

This rearrangement joins TRBV7-2 to TRBJ2-1; 12 positions match TRBD2. Germline V gene data show CDR1 as SGHTA and CDR2 as FQGNSA. This CDR3 has 15 residues. Trimming removed 5 bases from V and 6 bases from J; junction bases left unmatched: 5. DNA for the CDR3: TGTGCCAGCAGCCCCTCTAGCGGGAGGGCCAATGAGCAGTTCTTC. The encoded protein is CASSPSSGRANEQFF.

This chain joins TRBV7-2 and TRBJ2-7; D might be TRBD2 (5 bases). V lost 2 bases to trimming and J lost 6 bases, with 8 bases between them. CDR1 is SGHTA and CDR2 is FQGNSA in the germline V gene. The CDR3 spans 12 residues. The CDR3 sequence: CASSLNSGEQYF. The CDR3 bases are TGTGCCAGCAGCTTAAACAGCGGCGAGCAGTACTTC.

This clone was seen a handful of times. This chain connects TRBV2 to TRBJ2-7, with 9 positions matching TRBD1. The V segment lost 9 bases and the J segment 3 bases; nucleotides outside the gene matches: 6. The CDR3 sequence is 13 residues long. Germline CDR1 reads SNHLY; CDR2 reads FYNNEI. The CDR3 is CASRTGVIYEQYF. The CDR3 DNA follows: TGTGCCAGTCGGACAGGGGTCATCTACGAGCAGTACTTC.

The J gene is TRBJ1-5, the V gene TRBV12-5; 7 bases line up with TRBD1. V was clipped by 2 bases and J by 2 bases; unmatched bases: 0. This CDR3 is built from 14 residues. The germline V gene has CDR1 LGHNT and CDR2 FRNRAP. In nucleotides, the CDR3 is TGTGCTAGTGGTTTGACAGGGGGCAATCAGCCCCAGCATTTT. Translation: CASGLTGGNQPQHF. The variable domain in full, with the rest retrieved from reference TRBV12-5 and TRBJ1-5, is DARVTQTPRHKVTEMGQEVTMRCQPILGHNTVFWYRQTMMQGLELLAYFRNRAPLDDSGMPKDRFSAEMPDATLATLKIQPSEPRDSAVYFCASGLTGGNQPQHFGDGTRLSIL.

This clone was counted between two and nine times. The chain has TRBV2 and TRBJ1-2, with a weak D call TRBD1 (6 bases). Between the trimmed V and J ends, which lost 11 bases and 0 bases, there was a span of 19 bases. This CDR3 region has 15 residues. The germline CDR1 and CDR2 sequences are SNHLY and FYNNEI. The CDR3 DNA reads TGTGCCGGCAAACCGGGACACCAGTCTAACTATGGCTACACCTTC. Its translation is CAGKPGHQSNYGYTF.

This clone has more than one count but fewer than ten. In DNA, the CDR3 is TGTGCCAGTAGTATCACAGGGGCTCCGGATCAGCCCCAGCATTTT. This codes for CASSITGAPDQPQHF. V is TRBV19 and J is TRBJ1-5; the match to TRBD1 covers 7 bases. V dropped 3 bases and J dropped 5; count of bases not matched to a gene: 7. CDR1 is LNHDA, CDR2 SQIVND, per germline (reference sequence). The CDR3 has 15 residues.

This chain uses TRBV7-9 with TRBJ2-5, with 10 positions matching TRBD2. Germline-derived CDR1 and CDR2 are SEHNR and FQNEAQ (reference sequence). The CDR3 runs 17 residues. After removal of 2 bases from V and 0 bases from J, the junction contained 6 bases not matched to a gene. The CDR3 nucleotides read TGTGCCAGCAGCTTATCTAGCGGGGGAGCCCACCAAGAGACCCAGTACTTC. This codes for CASSLSSGGAHQETQYF.

This clone was picked up one time. This rearrangement joins TRBV7-2 to TRBJ2-3, with TRBD2 matching 15 bases. The CDR3 has 17 residues. V gave up 5 bases and J gave up 3 bases; unmatched junction bases: 6. CDR1 and CDR2 from the germline V gene are SGHTA and FQGNSA. The CDR3 region is CASSRSGLAGGTDTQYF. The CDR3 DNA is TGTGCCAGCAGCCGTTCCGGACTAGCGGGAGGGACAGATACGCAGTATTTT.

This clone appeared a single time. This sequence joins TRBV7-3 and TRBJ2-7, with a weak D call TRBD2 (5 bases). CDR1 and CDR2 from the germline V gene are SGHTA and FQGTGA. Trimming shortened V by 2 bases and J by 6 bases, and 14 bases separated the two germline ends. The CDR3 covers 14 residues. CDR3: CASSLGRGNGEQYF. CDR3 nucleotide sequence: TGTGCCAGCAGCTTAGGACGAGGGAACGGCGAGCAGTACTTC.